Only a few counts were recorded for the clone carrying this T cell receptor beta chain. From the RACE reads, TCRdb called clonotypes with MiXCR, one entry per CDR3 protein. Among tens of thousands of distinct CDR3 sequences listed, approximately 8% were seen once. Specified time point: healthy volunteer bleed at 6 weeks. The total RNA was obtained from whole blood that was not fractionated. The data stem from a study of human T cells and chemical hapten exposure. At the level of the study: Per-sample TCR yield variation was attributed mainly to small pooled library volume differences.

Per germline, CDR1 MNHEY and CDR2 SVGEGT. Germline trimming cut 0 bases from V and 0 bases from J; bases unmatched to any gene: 4. This CDR3 contains 16 residues. The receptor was isolated from a male donor in good health. Some clones in this sample may be carry-over from other donors' samples. The rearrangement uses TRBV6-2 or TRBV6-3 and TRBJ1-1; 7 nucleotides align to TRBD1. Sequencing was done on a sample of whole blood. CDR3 amino acids: CASSYSNRGLNTEAFF. The DNA of the CDR3 is TGTGCCAGCAGTTACTCAAACAGGGGATTGAACACTGAAGCTTTCTTT.